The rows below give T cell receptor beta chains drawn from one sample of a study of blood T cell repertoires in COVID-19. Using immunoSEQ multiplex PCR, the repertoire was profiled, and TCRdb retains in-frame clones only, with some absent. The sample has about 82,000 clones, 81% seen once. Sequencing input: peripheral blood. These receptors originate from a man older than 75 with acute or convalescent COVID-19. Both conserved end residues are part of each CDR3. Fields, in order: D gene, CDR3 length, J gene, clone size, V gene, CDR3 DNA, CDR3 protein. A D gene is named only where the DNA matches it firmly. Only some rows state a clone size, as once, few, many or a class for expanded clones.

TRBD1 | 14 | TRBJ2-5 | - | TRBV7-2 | TGTGCCAGCAGCTTAGCAGGGGGCGGAGAGACCCAGTACTTC | CASSLAGGGETQYF
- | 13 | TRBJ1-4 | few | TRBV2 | TGTGCCAGCAGTGGCTCTGGAGAGGGAAAACTGTTTTTT | CASSGSGEGKLFF
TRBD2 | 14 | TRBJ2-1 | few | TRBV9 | TGTGCCAGCAGCGTAGATAGTAGCGGGAGGACAGAGTTCTTC | CASSVDSSGRTEFF
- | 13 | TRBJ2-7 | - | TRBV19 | TGTGCCAGTAGTATAACAGGAGCTTACGAGCAGTACTTC | CASSITGAYEQYF
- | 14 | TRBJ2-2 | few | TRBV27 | TGTGCCAGCAGTTTCAGGAGGCGGCCTCTGGAGCTGTTTTTT | CASSFRRRPLELFF
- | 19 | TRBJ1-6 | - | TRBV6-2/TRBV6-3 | TGTGCCAGCAGTTACCCGGCCCAGCGGGATAGCTCCTATAATTCACCCCTCCACTTT | CASSYPAQRDSSYNSPLHF
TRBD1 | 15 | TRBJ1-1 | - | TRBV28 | TGTGCCAGCAGTCCATCTACAGGGGTTGAAACTGAAGCTTTCTTT | CASSPSTGVETEAFF
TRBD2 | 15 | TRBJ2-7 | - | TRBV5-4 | TGTGCCAGCAGCTCCCGGACTAGCTCCTCCTACGAGCAGTACTTC | CASSSRTSSSYEQYF
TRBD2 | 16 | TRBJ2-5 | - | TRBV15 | TGTGCCACCAGCCCGCGACTAGCGGGACCCCAAGAGACCCAGTACTTC | CATSPRLAGPQETQYF
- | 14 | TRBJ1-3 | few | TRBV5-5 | TGTGCCAGCAGCTTACAGGGCTCTGGAAACACCATATATTTT | CASSLQGSGNTIYF
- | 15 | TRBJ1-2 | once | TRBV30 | TGTGCCTGGACAGGGGAGGGTAACTATGGCGGTGGCTACACCTTC | CAWTGEGNYGGGYTF
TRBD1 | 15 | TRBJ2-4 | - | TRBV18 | TGTGCCAGCTCACCTCCCGGACAGGGTGCAAACATTCAGTACTTC | CASSPPGQGANIQYF
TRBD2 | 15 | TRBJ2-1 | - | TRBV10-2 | TGCGCCAGCACCCCTAGGCTAGCGGGAGAGGTTGAGCAGTTCTTC | CASTPRLAGEVEQFF
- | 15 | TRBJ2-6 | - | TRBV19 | TGTGCCAGTAGTATGTGGCCCTCTGGGGCCAACGTCCTGACTTTC | CASSMWPSGANVLTF
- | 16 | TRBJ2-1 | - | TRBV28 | TGTGCCAGCAGTTCCGGGACTCCCCTCCGTTACAATGAGCAGTTCTTC | CASSSGTPLRYNEQFF
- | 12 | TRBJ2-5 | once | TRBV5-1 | TGCGCCAGCGACGACACGGGGGAGACCCAGTACTTC | CASDDTGETQYF
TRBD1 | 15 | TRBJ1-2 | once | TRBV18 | TGTGCCAGCTCACCCTCGACAGGGCCCCACTATGGCTACACCTTC | CASSPSTGPHYGYTF
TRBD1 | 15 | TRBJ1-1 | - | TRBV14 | TGTGCCAGCAGCCAAGTTGGGCAGGGGGCAAAAGAAGCTTTCTTT | CASSQVGQGAKEAFF
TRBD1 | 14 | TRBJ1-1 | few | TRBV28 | TGTGCCAGCAGGTTCACAGGGGGCGCGGGTGAAGCTTTCTTT | CASRFTGGAGEAFF
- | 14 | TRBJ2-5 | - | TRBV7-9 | TGTGCCAGCAGCTTGGTAGCAGCTCAAGAGACCCAGTACTTC | CASSLVAAQETQYF
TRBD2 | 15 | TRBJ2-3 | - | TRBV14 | TGTGCCAGCAGACCCGCTAGCGGGAGACCGACCACGCAGTATTTT | CASRPASGRPTTQYF
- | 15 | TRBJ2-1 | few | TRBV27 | TGTGCCAGCACGCCGAAGGACATCTCCTACAATGAGCAGTTCTTC | CASTPKDISYNEQFF
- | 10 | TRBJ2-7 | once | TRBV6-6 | TGTGCCACCCCTTCAGACGAGCAGTACTTC | CATPSDEQYF
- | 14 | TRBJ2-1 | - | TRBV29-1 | TGCAGCGTTGTTGTGTCCATACCCTACGGTGAGCAGTTCTTC | CSVVVSIPYGEQFF
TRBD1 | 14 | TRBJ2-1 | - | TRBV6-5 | TGTGCCAGCAGCAGAGCCGGGACAGGGCTTGAGCAGTTCTTC | CASSRAGTGLEQFF
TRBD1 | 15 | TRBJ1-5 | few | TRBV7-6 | TGTGCCAGCAGCTCCCGGACAGGTCTGACTCAGCCCCAGCATTTT | CASSSRTGLTQPQHF
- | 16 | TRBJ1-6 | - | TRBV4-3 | TGCGCCAGCAGCCAAGATAGGGGGGGGCGCAGATCACCCCTCCACTTT | CASSQDRGGRRSPLHF
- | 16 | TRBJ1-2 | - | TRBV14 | TGTGCCAGCAGCCAAGATTTGAGGGGGAGAAACTATGGCTACACCTTC | CASSQDLRGRNYGYTF
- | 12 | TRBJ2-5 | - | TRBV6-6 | TGTGCCAGCAGTCCCGGTAGAGAGACCCAGTACTTC | CASSPGRETQYF
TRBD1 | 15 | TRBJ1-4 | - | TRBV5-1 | TGCGCCAGCAGCTTGGATGGACAGGGAGGTGAAAAACTGTTTTTT | CASSLDGQGGEKLFF
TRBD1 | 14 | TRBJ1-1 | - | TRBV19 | TGTGCCAGTAGTCCCCCGGGACAGGGAAGAGGAGCTTTCTTT | CASSPPGQGRGAFF
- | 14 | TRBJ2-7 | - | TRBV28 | TGTGCCAGCAGTTTCGAGCGGGCGTCCTACGAGCAGTACTTC | CASSFERASYEQYF
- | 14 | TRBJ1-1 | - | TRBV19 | TGTGCCAGTAGTTTTCAGGGGCGGAGAACTGAAGCTTTCTTT | CASSFQGRRTEAFF
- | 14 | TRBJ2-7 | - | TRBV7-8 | TGTGCCAGCAGCTCCCTGACAGGATTATACGAGCAGTACTTC | CASSSLTGLYEQYF
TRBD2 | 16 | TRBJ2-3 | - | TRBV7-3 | TGTGCCAGCAGCTCCGGACTAGCGGGAGGGACAGATACGCAGTATTTT | CASSSGLAGGTDTQYF
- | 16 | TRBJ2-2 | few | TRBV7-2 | TGTGCCAGCAGCGTGGTTGGGCGGGCCAACACCGGGGAGCTGTTTTTT | CASSVVGRANTGELFF
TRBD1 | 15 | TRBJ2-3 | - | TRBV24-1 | TGTGCCACCAGTGACCCCGGGACAGGCACAGATACGCAGTATTTT | CATSDPGTGTDTQYF
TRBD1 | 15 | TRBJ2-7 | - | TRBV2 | TGTGCCAGCAGTGGGATTGGGACAGGGTATGGCGAGCAGTACTTC | CASSGIGTGYGEQYF
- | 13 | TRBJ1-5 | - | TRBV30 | TGTGCCTGGAGCAGACAGGCCCCTTCAGCCCAGCATTTT | CAWSRQAPSAQHF